The clone carrying this TCR beta chain has only a few counts. Its antigen is unidentified. This sample also contains other DNA sequences that code for the same CDR3. This entry belongs to a study of cytomegalovirus exposure and HLA in healthy donors. On the study more broadly: The same platform was used for the 130 or so validation repertoires as for the 666 first-cohort repertoires, as reported in a later analysis.

Profiling relied on immunoSEQ multiplex PCR, and the TCRdb table lists in-frame clones only, not all of them. The sample records some 130,000 clones, 80% to 90% being singletons. The study, taken as a whole, reports: It was 150 to 200 TCR beta chains that were listed as cytomegalovirus-associated. In a later analysis, first-cohort TCR clusters were found to tend to co-occur in the 120 or so validation repertoires.

The donors were members of the validation cohort, which comprised approximately 120 subjects and was separate from the first cohort of 670 or so subjects. The V gene's germline CDR1 is SGHRS and CDR2 YFSETQ. The CDR3 contains 15 residues. V lost 0 bases to trimming and J lost 2 bases, with 8 bases between them. The chain links TRBV5-1 to TRBJ2-2; D remains ambiguous. The sample comprised PBMCs. This receptor was identified in a young man in good health and CMV-seronegative. In DNA form, the CDR3 reads TGCGCCAGCAGCTTGGTCTCAACTAACACCGGGGAGCTGTTTTTT. It specifies CASSLVSTNTGELFF.